The entry below describes one T cell receptor beta chain. Its antigen is not known. The data were taken from a study of CD8+ T cells in alopecia areata. Study-wide results and caveats: Resident alphabeta T-cell populations of normal skin are likewise subject to sequencing in scalp samples.

Extraction of RNA preceded its reverse transcription into cDNA, which served as the sequencing template. Assay used: immunoSEQ multiplex PCR; TCRdb lists only in-frame clones, some missing. In the table there are 100,000 to 150,000 clones, 55% to 70% of which are singletons. Trimming took 9 bases from V and 2 from J; bases not matched to a gene: 8. The germline CDR1 and CDR2 sequences are SGHNT and YYREEE (reference sequence). The CDR3 extends over 14 amino acids. V is TRBV5-4 and J is TRBJ2-1; 7 positions agree with TRBD1. What was sequenced was CD4+ T cells sorted from blood. The TCR comes from a human donor in good health. CDR3 nucleotide sequence: TGTGCCACCTGCCCGGGACAGCCCTACAATGAGCAGTTCTTC. This codes for CATCPGQPYNEQFF.